Detailed here is one TCR beta chain. These data belong to a study of blood T cell repertoires in COVID-19. Whole-study context: COVID-19 samples collected from the United States, Italy and Spain covered acute and convalescent phases.

Authors' methods: Counts of nucleated cells, estimated from reference gene primer amplification, were obtained. TCRdb's copy holds only in-frame clones and misses some; the assay was immunoSEQ multiplex PCR. V and J calls and clone size are copied from that table; D and trimming were computed from the DNA. The table lists 110,000 or so clones, approximately 88% of them singletons, with 2% to 2.5% in the top ten. Germline-derived CDR1 and CDR2 are MNHEY and SMNVEV (reference sequence). With 3 bases clipped from V and 7 bases from J, the junction kept 6 bases outside the gene matches. CDR3 length: 13 residues.

This clonotype was obtained from a human donor in a cohort sampled during active COVID-19. This sequence joins TRBV27 and TRBJ2-7, with TRBD1 matching 7 bases. The sample was peripheral blood. CDR3 coding DNA: TGTGCCAGCAGTTTTACAGGGGTCGGGGAGCAGTACTTC. Its protein is CASSFTGVGEQYF.